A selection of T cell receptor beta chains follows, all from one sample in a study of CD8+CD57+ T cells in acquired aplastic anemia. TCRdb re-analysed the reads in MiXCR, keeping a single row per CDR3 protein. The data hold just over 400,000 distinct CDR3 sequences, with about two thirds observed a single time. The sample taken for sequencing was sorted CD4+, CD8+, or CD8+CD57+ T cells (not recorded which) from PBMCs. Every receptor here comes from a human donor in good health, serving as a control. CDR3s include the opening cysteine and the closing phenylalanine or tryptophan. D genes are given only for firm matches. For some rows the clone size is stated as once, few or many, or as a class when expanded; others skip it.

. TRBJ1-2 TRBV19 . CASSVGLSGGYGYTF
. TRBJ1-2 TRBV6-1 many CASSGSGYGYTF
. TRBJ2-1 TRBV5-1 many CASSLGPVNEQFF
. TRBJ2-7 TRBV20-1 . CSASQLQRLSYEQYF
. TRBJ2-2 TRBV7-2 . CASSGEAAITEALFF
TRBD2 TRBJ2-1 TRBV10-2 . CASSELPGLAERINNEQFF
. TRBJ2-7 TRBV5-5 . CASSYSGTPTREQYF
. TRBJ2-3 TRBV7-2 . CASSPKDGSYGYTYF
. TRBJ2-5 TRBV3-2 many CASSQDGAVETQYF
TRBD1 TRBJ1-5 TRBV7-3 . CASGMMTGKNHPSF
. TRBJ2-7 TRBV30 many CAWRQGGYEQYF
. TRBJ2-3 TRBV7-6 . CASSLGVGGNTIQYF
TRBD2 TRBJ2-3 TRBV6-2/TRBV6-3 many CASSYQRGDTDTQYF
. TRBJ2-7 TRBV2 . CASSAKTGSNKEYF
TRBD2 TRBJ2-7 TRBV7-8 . CASSATPERGYEQYF
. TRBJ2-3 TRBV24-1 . CATRSGSTDTQYF
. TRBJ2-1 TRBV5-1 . CASSLMGSSSNEQFF
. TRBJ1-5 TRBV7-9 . CASSLGRGGHQPQHF
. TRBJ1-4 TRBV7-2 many CASTTGLLDEKLFF
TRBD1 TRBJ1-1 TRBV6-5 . CASSYTPGTGDTEAFF
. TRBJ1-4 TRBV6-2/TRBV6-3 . CASRVSRQGNEKLFF
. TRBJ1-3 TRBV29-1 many CAAGRSSGNTIYF
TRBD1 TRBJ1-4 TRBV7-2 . CASSRGTGNEKLFF
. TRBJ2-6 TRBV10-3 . CASSGGASGANVLTF
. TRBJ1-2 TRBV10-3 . CAISEPDWNYHYTF